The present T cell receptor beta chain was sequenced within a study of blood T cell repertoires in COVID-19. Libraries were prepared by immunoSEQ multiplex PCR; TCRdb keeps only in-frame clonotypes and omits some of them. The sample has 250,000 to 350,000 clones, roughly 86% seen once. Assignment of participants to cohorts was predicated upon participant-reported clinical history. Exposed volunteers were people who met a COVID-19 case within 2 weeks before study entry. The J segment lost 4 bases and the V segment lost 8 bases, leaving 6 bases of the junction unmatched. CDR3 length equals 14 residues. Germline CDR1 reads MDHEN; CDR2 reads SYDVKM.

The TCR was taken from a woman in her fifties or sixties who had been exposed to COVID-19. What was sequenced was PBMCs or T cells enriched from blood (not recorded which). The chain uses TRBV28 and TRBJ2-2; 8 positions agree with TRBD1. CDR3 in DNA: TGTGCCAGCGGGTGGCAGGGGGCCACCGGGGAGCTGTTTTTT. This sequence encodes CASGWQGATGELFF. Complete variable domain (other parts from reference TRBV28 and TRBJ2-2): DVKVTQSSRYLVKRTGEKVFLECVQDMDHENMFWYRQDPGLGLRLIYFSYDVKMKEKGDIPEGYSVSREKKERFSLILESASTNQTSMYLCASGWQGATGELFFGEGSRLTVL.